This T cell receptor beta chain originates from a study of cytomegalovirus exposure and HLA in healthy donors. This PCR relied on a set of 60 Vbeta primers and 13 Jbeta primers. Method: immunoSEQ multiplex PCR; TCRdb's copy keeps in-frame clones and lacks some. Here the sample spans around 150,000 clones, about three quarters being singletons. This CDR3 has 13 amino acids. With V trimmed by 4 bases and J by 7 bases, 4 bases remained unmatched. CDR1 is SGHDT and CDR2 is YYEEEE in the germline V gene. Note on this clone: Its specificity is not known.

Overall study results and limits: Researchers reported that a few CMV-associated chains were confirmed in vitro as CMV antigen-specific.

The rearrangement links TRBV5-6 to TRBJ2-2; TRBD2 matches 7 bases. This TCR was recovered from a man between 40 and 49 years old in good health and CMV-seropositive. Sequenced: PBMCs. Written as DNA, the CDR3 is TGTGCCAGCAGCCTGTCGGGGGGCGGGGAGCTGTTTTTT. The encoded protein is CASSLSGGGELFF.